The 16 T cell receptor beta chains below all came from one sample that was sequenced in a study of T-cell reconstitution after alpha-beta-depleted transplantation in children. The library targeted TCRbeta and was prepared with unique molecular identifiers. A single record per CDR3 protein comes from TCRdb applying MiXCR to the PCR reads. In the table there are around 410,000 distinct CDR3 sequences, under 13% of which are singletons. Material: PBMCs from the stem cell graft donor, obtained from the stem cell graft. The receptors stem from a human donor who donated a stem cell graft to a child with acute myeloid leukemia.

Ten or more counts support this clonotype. The CDR3 is CASSSEENIQYF. DNA for the CDR3: TGCGCCAGCAGCTCGGAGGAAAACATTCAGTACTTC. This chain connects TRBV5-1 to TRBJ2-4; D may be TRBD2 (5 bases). The ends were cut back, 3 bases at V and 5 bases at J, with 6 bases in the middle. Germline lookup yields CDR1 SGHRS and CDR2 YFSETQ. The CDR3 contains 12 residues.

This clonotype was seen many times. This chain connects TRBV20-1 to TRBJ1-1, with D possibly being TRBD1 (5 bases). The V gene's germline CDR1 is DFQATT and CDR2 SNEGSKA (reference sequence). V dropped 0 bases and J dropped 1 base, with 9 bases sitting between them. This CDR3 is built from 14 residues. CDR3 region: CSAREPGTNTEAFF. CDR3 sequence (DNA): TGCAGTGCTAGAGAACCAGGGACGAACACTGAAGCTTTCTTT.

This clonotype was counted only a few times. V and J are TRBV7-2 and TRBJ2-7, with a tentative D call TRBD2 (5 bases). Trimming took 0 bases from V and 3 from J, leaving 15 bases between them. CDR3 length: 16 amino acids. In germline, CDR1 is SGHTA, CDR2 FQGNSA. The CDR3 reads CASSLAVGVSYYEQYF. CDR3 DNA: TGTGCCAGCAGCTTAGCGGTCGGGGTCTCGTACTACGAGCAGTACTTC.

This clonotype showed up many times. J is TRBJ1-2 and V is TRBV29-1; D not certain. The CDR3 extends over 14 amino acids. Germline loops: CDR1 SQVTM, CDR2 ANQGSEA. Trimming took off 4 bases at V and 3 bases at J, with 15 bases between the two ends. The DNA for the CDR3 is TGCAGCGTTGGAGGTAGTGGGCTCGACTATGGCTACACCTTC. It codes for CSVGGSGLDYGYTF. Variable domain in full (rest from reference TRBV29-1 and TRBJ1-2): SAVISQKPSRDICQRGTSLTIQCQVDSQVTMMFWYRQQPGQSLTLIATANQGSEATYESGFVIDKFPISRPNLTFSTLTVSNMSPEDSSIYLCSVGGSGLDYGYTFGSGTRLTVV.

In DNA, the CDR3 is TGCGCCAGCAGCCCAGCAGACAGGGGGCTCGTCACTGAAGCTTTCTTT. As protein: CASSPADRGLVTEAFF. The gene calls are TRBV5-1 and TRBJ1-1, with 10 bases identical to TRBD1. J was trimmed by 4 bases and V by 4 bases; bases with no gene match: 10. This CDR3 region has 16 residues. Germline values: CDR1 SGHRS, CDR2 YFSETQ.

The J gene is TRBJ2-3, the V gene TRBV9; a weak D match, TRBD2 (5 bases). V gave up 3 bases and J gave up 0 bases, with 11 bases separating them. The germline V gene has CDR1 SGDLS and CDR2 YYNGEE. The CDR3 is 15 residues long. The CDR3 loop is CASSEGVTSTDTQYF. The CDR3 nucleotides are TGTGCCAGCAGCGAGGGAGTAACTAGCACAGATACGCAGTATTTT. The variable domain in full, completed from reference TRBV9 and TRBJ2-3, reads DSGVTQTPKHLITATGQRVTLRCSPRSGDLSVYWYQQSLDQGLQFLIQYYNGEERAKGNILERFSAQQFPDLHSELNLSSLELGDSALYFCASSEGVTSTDTQYFGPGTRLTVL.

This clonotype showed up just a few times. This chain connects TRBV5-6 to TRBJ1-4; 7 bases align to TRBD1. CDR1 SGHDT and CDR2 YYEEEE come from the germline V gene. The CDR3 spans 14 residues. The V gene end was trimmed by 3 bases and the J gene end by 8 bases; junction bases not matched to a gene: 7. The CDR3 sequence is CASSSGTVREKLFF. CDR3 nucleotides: TGTGCCAGCAGCTCCGGGACAGTAAGGGAAAAACTGTTTTTT.

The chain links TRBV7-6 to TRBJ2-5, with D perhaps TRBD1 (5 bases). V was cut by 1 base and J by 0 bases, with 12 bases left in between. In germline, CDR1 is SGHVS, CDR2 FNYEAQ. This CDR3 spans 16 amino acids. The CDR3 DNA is TGTGCCAGCAGCTTAGAGGACATGGGGAACCAAGAGACCCAGTACTTC. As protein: CASSLEDMGNQETQYF.

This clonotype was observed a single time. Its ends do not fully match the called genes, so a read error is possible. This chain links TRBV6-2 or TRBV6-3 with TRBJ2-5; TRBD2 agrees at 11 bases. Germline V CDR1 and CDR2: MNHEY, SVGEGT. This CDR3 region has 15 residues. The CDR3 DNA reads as TGTGCCAGCAGCCCGGGACTAGCGGATCAAGAGAGCCAGTACTTC. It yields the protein CASSPGLADQESQYF.

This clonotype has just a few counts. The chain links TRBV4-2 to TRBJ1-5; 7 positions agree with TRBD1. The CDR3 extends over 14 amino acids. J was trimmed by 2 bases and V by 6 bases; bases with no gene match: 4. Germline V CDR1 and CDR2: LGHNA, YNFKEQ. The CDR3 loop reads CASRKGAGNQPQHF. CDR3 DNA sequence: TGTGCCAGCAGGAAGGGGGCCGGCAATCAGCCCCAGCATTTT.

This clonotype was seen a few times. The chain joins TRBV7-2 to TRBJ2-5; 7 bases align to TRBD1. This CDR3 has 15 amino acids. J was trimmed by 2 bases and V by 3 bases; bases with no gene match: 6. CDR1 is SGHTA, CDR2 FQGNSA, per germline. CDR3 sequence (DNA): TGTGCCAGCAGCTTTGTGCCAGGGGGTCAAGAGACCCAGTACTTC. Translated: CASSFVPGGQETQYF.

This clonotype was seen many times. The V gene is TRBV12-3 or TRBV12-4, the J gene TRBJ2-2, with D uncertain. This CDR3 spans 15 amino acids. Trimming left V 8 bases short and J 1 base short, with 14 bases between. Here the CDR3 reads CASSFRGRNTGELFF. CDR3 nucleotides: TGTGCCAGCTCCTTCCGCGGACGGAACACCGGGGAGCTGTTTTTT.

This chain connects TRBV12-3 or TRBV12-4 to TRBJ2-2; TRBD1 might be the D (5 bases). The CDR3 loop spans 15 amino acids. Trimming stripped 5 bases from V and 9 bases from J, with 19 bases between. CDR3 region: CASSPGAGYLWELFF. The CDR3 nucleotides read TGTGCCAGCAGTCCCGGCGCAGGGTATCTATGGGAGCTGTTTTTT.

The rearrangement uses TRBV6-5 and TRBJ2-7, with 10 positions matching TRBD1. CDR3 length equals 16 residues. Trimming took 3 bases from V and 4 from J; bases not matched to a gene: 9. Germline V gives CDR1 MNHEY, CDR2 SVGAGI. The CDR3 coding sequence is TGTGCCAGCAGTTATTCCGGGACAGGGGTGGGTTACGAGCAGTACTTC. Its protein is CASSYSGTGVGYEQYF.

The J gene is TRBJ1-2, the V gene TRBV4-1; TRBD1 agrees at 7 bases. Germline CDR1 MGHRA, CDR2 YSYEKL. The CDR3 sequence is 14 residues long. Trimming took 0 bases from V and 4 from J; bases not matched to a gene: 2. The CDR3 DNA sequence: TGCGCCAGCAGCCAAGACGCAGGGGGCTATGGCTACACCTTC. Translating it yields CASSQDAGGYGYTF.

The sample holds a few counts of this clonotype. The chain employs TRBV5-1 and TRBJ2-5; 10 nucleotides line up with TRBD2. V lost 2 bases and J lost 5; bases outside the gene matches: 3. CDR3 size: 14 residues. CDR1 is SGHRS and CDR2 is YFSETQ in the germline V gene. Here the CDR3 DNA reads TGCGCCAGCAGCTTCGGGACTAGCGTGGAGACCCAGTACTTC. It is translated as CASSFGTSVETQYF. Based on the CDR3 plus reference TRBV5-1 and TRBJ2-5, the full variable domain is KAGVTQTPRYLIKTRGQQVTLSCSPISGHRSVSWYQQTPGQGLQFLFEYFSETQRNKGNFPGRFSGRQFSNSRSEMNVSTLELGDSALYLCASSFGTSVETQYFGPGTRLLVL.